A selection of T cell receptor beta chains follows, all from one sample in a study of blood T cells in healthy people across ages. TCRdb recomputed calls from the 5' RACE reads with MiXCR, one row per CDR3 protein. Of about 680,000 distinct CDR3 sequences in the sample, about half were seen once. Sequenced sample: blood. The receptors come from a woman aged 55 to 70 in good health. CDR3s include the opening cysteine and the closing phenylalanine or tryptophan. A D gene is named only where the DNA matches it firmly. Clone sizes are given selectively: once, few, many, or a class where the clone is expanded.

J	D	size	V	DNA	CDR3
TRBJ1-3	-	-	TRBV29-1	TGCAGCGTTGCTGTGGACAATCGAAACACCATATATTTT	CSVAVDNRNTIYF
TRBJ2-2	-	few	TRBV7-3	TGTGCCAGCAGCTTAATGGAGGTACCCGGGGAGCTGTTTTTT	CASSLMEVPGELFF
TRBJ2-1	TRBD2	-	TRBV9	TGTGCCAGCAGCGTAGGAGGACTAGCGGGAGGGCATGAGCAGTTCTTC	CASSVGGLAGGHEQFF
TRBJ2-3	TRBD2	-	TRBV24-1	TGTGCCATGGCCTCTAGCGGGTCCGGCACAGATACGCAGTATTTT	CAMASSGSGTDTQYF
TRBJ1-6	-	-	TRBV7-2	TGTGCCAGCAGCCCCAGTTGGGACGGAGGTTCACCCCTCCACTTT	CASSPSWDGGSPLHF
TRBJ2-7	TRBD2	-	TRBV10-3	TGTGCCATCCAAGGACAGCGGAGCGGGAGGAAAGAATACGAGCAGTACTTC	CAIQGQRSGRKEYEQYF
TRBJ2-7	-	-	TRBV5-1	TGCGCCAGCACCTCCCGTTCCTCCTACGAGCAGTACTTC	CASTSRSSYEQYF
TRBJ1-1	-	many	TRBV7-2	TGTGCCAGCAGCTTAGAACAGGAGAACACTGAAGCTTTCTTT	CASSLEQENTEAFF
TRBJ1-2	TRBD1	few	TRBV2	TGTGCCAGCAGTCGGACAGGGATACGGTATGGCTACACCTTC	CASSRTGIRYGYTF
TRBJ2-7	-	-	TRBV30	TGTGCCTGGAGAGGGAATACCTACGAGCAGTACTTC	CAWRGNTYEQYF
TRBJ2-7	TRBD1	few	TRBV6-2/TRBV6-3	TGTGCCAGCGGAAGGGACAGGGCCAACGAGCAGTACTTC	CASGRDRANEQYF
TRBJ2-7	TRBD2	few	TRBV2	TGTGCCAGCAGCCTAAGGACTAGCGGACCCTACGAGCAGTACTTC	CASSLRTSGPYEQYF
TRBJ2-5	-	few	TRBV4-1	TGCGCCAGCAGCCAAGATTCTGGGGGAAGTTCGCTTAGGACCCAGTACTTC	CASSQDSGGSSLRTQYF
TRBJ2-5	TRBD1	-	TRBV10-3	TGTGCCATCAGTCCCGGGACAGGGGAAGAGACCCAGTACTTC	CAISPGTGEETQYF
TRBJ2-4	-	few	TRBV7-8	TGTGCCAGCAGCTTAGAGCGGATCCGGGCGAGGAAAAACATTCAGTACTTC	CASSLERIRARKNIQYF